The TCR beta chain described here comes from a study of blood T cell repertoires in COVID-19. The germline V gene encodes CDR1 MNHNY and CDR2 SVGAGI (reference sequence). The junction had 3 bases not matched to a gene; V was cut back by 4 bases and J by 7 bases. This CDR3 spans 13 amino acids. Produced via immunoSEQ multiplex PCR; TCRdb's table is partial and in-frame only. The table has about 200,000 clones, roughly 88% seen once; the top ten hold around 27%. Sequenced: peripheral blood. The receptor was isolated from a man aged 35-49 years with acute or convalescent COVID-19. The gene calls are TRBV6-6 and TRBJ2-1; 8 positions agree with TRBD2. The CDR3, as DNA: TGTGCCAGCAGTTTCAGCGGGAGTAATGAGCAGTTCTTC. As protein: CASSFSGSNEQFF.